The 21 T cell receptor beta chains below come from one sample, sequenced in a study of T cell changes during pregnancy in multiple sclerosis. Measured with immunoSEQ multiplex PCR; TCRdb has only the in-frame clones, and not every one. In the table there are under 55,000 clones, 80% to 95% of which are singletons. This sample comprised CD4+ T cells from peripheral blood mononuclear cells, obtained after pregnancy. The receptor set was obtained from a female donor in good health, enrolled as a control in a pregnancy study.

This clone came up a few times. Written as DNA, the CDR3 is TGTGCCAGCGGACCACAGGGGGGGGTGAACACTGAAGCTTTCTTT. This translates into CASGPQGGVNTEAFF. The rearrangement links TRBV7-9 to TRBJ1-1, with 8 bases identical to TRBD1. Germline values: CDR1 SEHNR, CDR2 FQNEAQ (reference sequence). CDR3 length: 15 residues. The V segment lost 8 bases and the J segment 0 bases; nucleotides outside the gene matches: 8.

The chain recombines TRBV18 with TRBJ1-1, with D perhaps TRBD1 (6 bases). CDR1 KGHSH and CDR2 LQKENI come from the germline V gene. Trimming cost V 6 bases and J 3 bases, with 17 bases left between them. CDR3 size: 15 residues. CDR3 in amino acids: CASSYNRVRDTEAFF. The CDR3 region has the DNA TGTGCCAGCTCGTACAACAGGGTGAGGGACACTGAAGCTTTCTTT.

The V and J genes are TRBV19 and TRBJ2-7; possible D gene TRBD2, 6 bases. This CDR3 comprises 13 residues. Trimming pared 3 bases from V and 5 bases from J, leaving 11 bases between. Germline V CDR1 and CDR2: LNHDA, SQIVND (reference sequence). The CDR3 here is CASSMDRENEQYF. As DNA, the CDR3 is TGTGCCAGTAGTATGGACCGGGAGAACGAGCAGTACTTC.

The CDR3 loop reads CSAGARDQPQHF. The CDR3, as DNA: TGCAGCGCCGGCGCCAGGGATCAGCCCCAGCATTTT. The V and J genes are TRBV29-1 and TRBJ1-5, with D perhaps TRBD1 (5 bases). Trimming removed 7 bases from V and 5 bases from J, with 12 bases in between. The CDR3 has 12 residues. Germline V CDR1 and CDR2: SQVTM, ANQGSEA.

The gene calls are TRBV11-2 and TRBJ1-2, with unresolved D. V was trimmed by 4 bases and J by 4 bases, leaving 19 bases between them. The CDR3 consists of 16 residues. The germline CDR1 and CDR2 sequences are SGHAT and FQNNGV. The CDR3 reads CASSSTSGRIPYGYTF. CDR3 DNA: TGTGCCAGCAGCTCCACTAGTGGCAGAATTCCCTATGGCTACACCTTC.

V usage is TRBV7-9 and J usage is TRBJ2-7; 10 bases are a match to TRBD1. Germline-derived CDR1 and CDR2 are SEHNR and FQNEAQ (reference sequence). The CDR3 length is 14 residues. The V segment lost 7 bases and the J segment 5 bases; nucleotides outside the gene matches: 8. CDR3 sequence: CASTFTGQGNEQYF. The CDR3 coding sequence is TGTGCCAGCACCTTCACGGGACAGGGGAACGAGCAGTACTTC.

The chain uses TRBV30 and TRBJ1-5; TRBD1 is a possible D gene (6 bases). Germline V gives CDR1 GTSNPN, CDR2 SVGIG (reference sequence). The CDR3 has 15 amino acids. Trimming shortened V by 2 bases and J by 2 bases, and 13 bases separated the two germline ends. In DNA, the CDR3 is TGTGCCTGGAGTCAGGGGCTGGGGGGCAATCAGCCCCAGCATTTT. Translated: CAWSQGLGGNQPQHF. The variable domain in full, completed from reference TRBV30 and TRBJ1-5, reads SQTIHQWPATLVQPVGSPLSLECTVEGTSNPNLYWYRQAAGRGLQLLFYSVGIGQISSEVPQNLSASRPQDRQFILSSKKLLLSDSGFYLCAWSQGLGGNQPQHFGDGTRLSIL.

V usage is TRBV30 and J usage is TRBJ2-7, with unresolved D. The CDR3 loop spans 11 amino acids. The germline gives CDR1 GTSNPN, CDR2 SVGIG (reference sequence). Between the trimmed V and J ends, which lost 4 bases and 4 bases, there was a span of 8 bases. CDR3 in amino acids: CAWMSVYEQYF. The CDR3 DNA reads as TGTGCCTGGATGAGTGTATACGAGCAGTACTTC.

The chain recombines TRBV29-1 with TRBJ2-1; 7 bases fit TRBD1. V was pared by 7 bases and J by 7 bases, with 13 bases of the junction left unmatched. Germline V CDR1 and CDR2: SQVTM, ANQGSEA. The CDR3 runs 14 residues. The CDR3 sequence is CSALQGLVRNEQFF. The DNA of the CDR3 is TGCAGCGCCTTACAGGGGCTGGTCCGTAATGAGCAGTTCTTC.

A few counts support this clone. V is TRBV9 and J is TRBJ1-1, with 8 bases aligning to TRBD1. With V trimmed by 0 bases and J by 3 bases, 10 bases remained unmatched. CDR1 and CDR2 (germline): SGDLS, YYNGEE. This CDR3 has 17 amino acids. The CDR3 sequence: CASSVATGGGGYTEAFF. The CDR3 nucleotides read TGTGCCAGCAGCGTAGCTACAGGGGGGGGCGGCTACACTGAAGCTTTCTTT. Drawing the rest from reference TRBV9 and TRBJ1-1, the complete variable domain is DSGVTQTPKHLITATGQRVTLRCSPRSGDLSVYWYQQSLDQGLQFLIQYYNGEERAKGNILERFSAQQFPDLHSELNLSSLELGDSALYFCASSVATGGGGYTEAFFGQGTRLTVV.

The CDR3 sequence is CASSDSGVIYEQYF. In nucleotides, the CDR3 is TGCGCCAGCAGTGATTCAGGGGTTATCTACGAGCAGTACTTC. The chain employs TRBV10-1 and TRBJ2-7; possibly TRBD1 for D (6 bases). Germline V lookup: CDR1 WNHNN, CDR2 SYGVQD (reference sequence). The CDR3 has 14 amino acids. The V gene lost 3 bases and the J gene lost 3 bases, with 12 bases spanning the gap.

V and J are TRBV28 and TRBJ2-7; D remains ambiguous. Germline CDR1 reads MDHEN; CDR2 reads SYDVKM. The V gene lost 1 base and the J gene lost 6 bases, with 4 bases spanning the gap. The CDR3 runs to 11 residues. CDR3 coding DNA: TGTGCCAGCAGTTTATCATCCGAGCAGTACTTC. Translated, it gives CASSLSSEQYF.

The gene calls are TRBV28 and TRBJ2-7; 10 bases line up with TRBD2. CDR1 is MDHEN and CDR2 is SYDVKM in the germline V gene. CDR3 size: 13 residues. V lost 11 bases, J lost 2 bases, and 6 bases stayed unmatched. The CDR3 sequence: CAGRTSGTYEQYF. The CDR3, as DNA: TGTGCCGGTAGGACTAGCGGAACCTACGAGCAGTACTTC.

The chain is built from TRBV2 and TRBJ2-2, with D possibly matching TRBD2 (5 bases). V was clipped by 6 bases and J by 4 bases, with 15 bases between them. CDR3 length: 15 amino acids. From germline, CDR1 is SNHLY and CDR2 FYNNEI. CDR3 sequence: CASRLSGIFTGELFF. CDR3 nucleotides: TGTGCCAGCAGACTAAGCGGAATTTTCACCGGGGAGCTGTTTTTT.

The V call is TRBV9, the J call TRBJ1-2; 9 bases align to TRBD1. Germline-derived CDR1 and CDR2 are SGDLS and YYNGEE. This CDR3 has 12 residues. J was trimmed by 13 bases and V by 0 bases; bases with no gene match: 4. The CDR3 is CASSVGDRVFTF. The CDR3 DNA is TGTGCCAGCAGCGTAGGGGACAGGGTTTTCACCTTC.

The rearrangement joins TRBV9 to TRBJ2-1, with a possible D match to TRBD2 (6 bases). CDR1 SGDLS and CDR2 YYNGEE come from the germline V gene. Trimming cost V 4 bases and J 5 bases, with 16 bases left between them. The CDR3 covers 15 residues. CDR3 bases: TGTGCCAGCAGCCCCCACGGAGGGAGGAACAATGAGCAGTTCTTC. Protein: CASSPHGGRNNEQFF.

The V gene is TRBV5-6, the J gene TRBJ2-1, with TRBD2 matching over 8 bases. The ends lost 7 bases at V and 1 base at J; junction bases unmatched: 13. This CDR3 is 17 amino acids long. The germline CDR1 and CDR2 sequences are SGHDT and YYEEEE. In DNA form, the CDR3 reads TGTGCCAGCGGAATTCAACGGGGGGGGCGGTCCTACAATGAGCAGTTCTTC. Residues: CASGIQRGGRSYNEQFF.

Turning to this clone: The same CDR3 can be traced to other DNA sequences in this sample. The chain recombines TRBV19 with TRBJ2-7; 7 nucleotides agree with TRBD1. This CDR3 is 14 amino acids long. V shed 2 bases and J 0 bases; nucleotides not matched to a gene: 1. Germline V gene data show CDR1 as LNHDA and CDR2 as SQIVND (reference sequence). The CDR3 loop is CASSIRDSSYEQYF. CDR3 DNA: TGTGCCAGTAGTATAAGGGACAGCTCCTACGAGCAGTACTTC.

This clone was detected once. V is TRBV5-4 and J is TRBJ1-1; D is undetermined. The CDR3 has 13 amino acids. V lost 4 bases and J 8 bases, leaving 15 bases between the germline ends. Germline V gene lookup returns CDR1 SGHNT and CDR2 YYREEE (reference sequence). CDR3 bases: TGTGCCAGCAGCCTCCCCGAGATCGGGGAAGCTTTCTTT. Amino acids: CASSLPEIGEAFF.

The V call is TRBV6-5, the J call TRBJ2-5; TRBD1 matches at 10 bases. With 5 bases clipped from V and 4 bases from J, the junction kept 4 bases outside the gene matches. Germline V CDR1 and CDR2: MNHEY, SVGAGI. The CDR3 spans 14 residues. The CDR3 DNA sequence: TGTGCCAGCAGTGGGACAGGGGCTGGAGAGACCCAGTACTTC. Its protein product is CASSGTGAGETQYF.

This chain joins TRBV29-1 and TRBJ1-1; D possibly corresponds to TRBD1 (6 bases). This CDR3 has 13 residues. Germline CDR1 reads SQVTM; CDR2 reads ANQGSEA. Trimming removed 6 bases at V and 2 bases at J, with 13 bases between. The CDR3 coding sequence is TGCAGCGTAGCCGGGGGGCCCAACACTGAAGCTTTCTTT. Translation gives CSVAGGPNTEAFF.